This T cell receptor (beta chain) was sequenced for a study of T-cell reconstitution after alpha-beta-depleted transplantation in children. Turning to this clonotype: What it binds is not known.

Per germline, CDR1 SQVTM and CDR2 ANQGSEA. Trimming at V came to 0 bases and at J to 0 bases, leaving 4 bases not matched to a gene. The CDR3 covers 15 residues. Study observations and caveats: It was surviving recipient T cells and thymic progenitors that gave some patients high TCRbeta diversity at day 60. Fresh T-cell production supplied most of the T-cell counts and diversity seen one year after transplant.

Researchers prepared the TCRbeta library using unique molecular identifiers, the study reports. One entry per CDR3 protein results from TCRdb running MiXCR on the PCR reads. The sample includes some 550,000 distinct CDR3 sequences, 20% to 25% seen only once; the top ten take over 12%. This clonotype was obtained from a boy in the first two years of life who had a stem cell transplant for acute myeloid leukemia, so the T cells may come from the graft donor. The sequencing here drew on PBMCs, mostly from graft donor cells, taken 360 days after TCRalphabeta/CD19-depleted stem cell transplant. The rearrangement joins TRBV29-1 to TRBJ2-7; TRBD1 matches at 8 bases. The CDR3 region has the DNA TGCAGCGTTGAAGATCTTACAGGGGGCTCCTACGAGCAGTACTTC. It specifies CSVEDLTGGSYEQYF.